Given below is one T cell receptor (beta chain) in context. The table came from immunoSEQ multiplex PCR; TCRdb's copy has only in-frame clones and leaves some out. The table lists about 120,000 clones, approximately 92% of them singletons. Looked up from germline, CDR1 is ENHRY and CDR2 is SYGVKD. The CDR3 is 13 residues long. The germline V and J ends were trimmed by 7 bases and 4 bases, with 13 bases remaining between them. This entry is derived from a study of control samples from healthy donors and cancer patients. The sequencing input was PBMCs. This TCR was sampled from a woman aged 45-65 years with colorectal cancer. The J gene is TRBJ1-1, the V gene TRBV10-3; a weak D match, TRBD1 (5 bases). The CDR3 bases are TGTGCCATCACTCTGGGGGAGGGCACTGAAGCTTTCTTT. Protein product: CAITLGEGTEAFF.